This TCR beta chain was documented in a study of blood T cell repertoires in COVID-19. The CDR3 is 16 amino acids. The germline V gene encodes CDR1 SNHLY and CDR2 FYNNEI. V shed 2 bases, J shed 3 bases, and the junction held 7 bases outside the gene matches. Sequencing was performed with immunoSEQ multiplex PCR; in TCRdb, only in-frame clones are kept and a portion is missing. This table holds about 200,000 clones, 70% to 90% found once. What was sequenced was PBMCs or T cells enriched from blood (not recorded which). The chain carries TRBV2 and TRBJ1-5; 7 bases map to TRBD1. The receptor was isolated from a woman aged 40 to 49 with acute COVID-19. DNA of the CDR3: TGTGCCAGCAGTGAATACGGGACAGAAGACAATCAGCCCCAGCATTTT. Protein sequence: CASSEYGTEDNQPQHF.